A selection of T cell receptor beta chains follows, all from one sample in a study of technical replicates of blood from several donors. Sequencing used immunoSEQ multiplex PCR; TCRdb keeps in-frame clones, though not all of them. The data hold around 92,000 clones, with around 95% observed a single time. The sequencing sample was made of T cells isolated from PBMCs. These receptors came from a human donor in good health. The CDR3 runs from the conserved cysteine through the conserved F or W. The D gene is left open where the match is weak. For some rows the clone size is stated as once, few or many, or as a class when expanded; others skip it.

NA	TRBV19	TRBJ2-7	NA	TGTGCCAGTAGTTTCGGGAGATTTAGTCTCAACGAGCAGTACTTC	CASSFGRFSLNEQYF
NA	TRBV30	TRBJ2-7	NA	TGTGCCTGGAGTAGAGGGGGCTCCTACGAGCAGTACTTC	CAWSRGGSYEQYF
NA	TRBV5-1	TRBJ2-1	TRBD2	TGCGCCAGCAGCGTCCGACTAGCGGGGCATTCCTACAATGAGCAGTTCTTC	CASSVRLAGHSYNEQFF
NA	TRBV6-1	TRBJ1-5	NA	TGTGCCAGCAACCCCCCGGTGGGGGCGGCTCAGCCCCAGCATTTT	CASNPPVGAAQPQHF
once	TRBV2	TRBJ2-1	NA	TGTGCCAGCAACTCCGGGGACAATGAGCAGTTCTTC	CASNSGDNEQFF
NA	TRBV6-4	TRBJ2-1	NA	TGTGCCAGCAGTGACCCGGGGAAGGAGCAGTTCTTC	CASSDPGKEQFF
few	TRBV19	TRBJ1-1	NA	TGTGCCAGTAGTATAGGATTCGCGGGAGGGAACACTGAAGCTTTCTTT	CASSIGFAGGNTEAFF
NA	TRBV9	TRBJ1-5	TRBD1	TGTGCCAGCAGCGTTGGGACAGGTAATCAGCCCCAGCATTTT	CASSVGTGNQPQHF
NA	TRBV11-3	TRBJ2-1	TRBD2	TGTGCCAGCAGAGCTGCGGGGGGGCACAATGAGCAGTTCTTC	CASRAAGGHNEQFF
NA	TRBV28	TRBJ1-5	NA	TGTGCCAGCAGCTGGAGCAGGGGCGGCTACGGCAATCAGCCCCAGCATTTT	CASSWSRGGYGNQPQHF
NA	TRBV6-5	TRBJ1-3	TRBD1	TGTGCCAGCAGTCGGGACAGGGACTCTGGAAACACCATATATTTT	CASSRDRDSGNTIYF
NA	TRBV19	TRBJ1-2	NA	TGTGCCAGTAGTATCGAAAGAGGCTATGGCTACACCTTC	CASSIERGYGYTF
once	TRBV5-1	TRBJ2-7	TRBD1	TGCGCCAGCAGTCCTCCTCAGGGGGCAGGAGGCGAGCAGTACTTC	CASSPPQGAGGEQYF
NA	TRBV11-2	TRBJ1-2	NA	TGTGCCAGCAGCCCGGGGGGTAACTATGGCTACACCTTC	CASSPGGNYGYTF
once	TRBV5-1	TRBJ1-5	TRBD1	TGCGCCAGCAGCCCGGGACAGGTTGATCAGCCCCAGCATTTT	CASSPGQVDQPQHF
NA	TRBV5-1	TRBJ2-4	TRBD1	TGCGCCAGCAGCTCGGGGACAGGGGAAAACATTCAGTACTTC	CASSSGTGENIQYF
NA	TRBV27	TRBJ2-1	TRBD1	TGTGCCATCTCGGGACAGGGTCGCAATGAGCAGTTCTTC	CAISGQGRNEQFF
NA	TRBV18	TRBJ2-1	NA	TGTGCCAGCTCACCCCTTGATGTGGAGGGCAATGAGCAGTTCTTC	CASSPLDVEGNEQFF
NA	TRBV5-4	TRBJ2-1	TRBD1	TGTGCCAGCAGCTTAAGGGACAGTAGCTCCTACAATGAGCAGTTCTTC	CASSLRDSSSYNEQFF
NA	TRBV30	TRBJ2-3	NA	TGTGCCTGGAGTAGCGGAAAAAGCACAGATACGCAGTATTTT	CAWSSGKSTDTQYF
NA	TRBV11-2	TRBJ2-7	NA	TGTGCCAGCAGCTTACGGGTCCAACAAACAGGGCTGGGTTTCTACGAGCAGTACTTC	CASSLRVQQTGLGFYEQYF
NA	TRBV5-1	TRBJ1-2	NA	TGCGCCAGCGCAATGGGGACTTTGGGGAACTATGGCTACACCTTC	CASAMGTLGNYGYTF
NA	TRBV21-1	TRBJ2-7	NA	NA	CASSNKSWGQGAGEQYF
once	TRBV12-5	TRBJ2-1	NA	TGTGCTAGTGGTTTGGCCATTAGGGGGTACTACAATGAGCAGTTCTTC	CASGLAIRGYYNEQFF
NA	TRBV19	TRBJ2-3	NA	TGTGCCAGTAGAAGGGGCGGGGCAGATACGCAGTATTTT	CASRRGGADTQYF
once	TRBV7-9	TRBJ1-4	NA	TGTGCCAGCAGCCGAAGATTCGGGGAAAAACTGTTTTTT	CASSRRFGEKLFF
NA	TRBV7-2	TRBJ1-2	TRBD1	TGTGCCAGCAGCTCGACAGGGGGCGGGAGAGGCTACACCTTC	CASSSTGGGRGYTF
once	TRBV28	TRBJ1-1	TRBD1	TGTGCCAGCAGGGGGACAGGGGATGAAGCTTTCTTT	CASRGTGDEAFF
NA	TRBV2	TRBJ1-2	NA	TGTGCCAGCAGCTTACGGACAGTGTTGAACTATGGCTACACCTTC	CASSLRTVLNYGYTF
NA	TRBV27	TRBJ2-1	TRBD2	TGTGCCAGCAGCCAGCGGGGGGAGCAGTTCTTC	CASSQRGEQFF
NA	TRBV7-9	TRBJ2-3	TRBD2	TGTGCCAGCAGCCCTCCTAGCGGGGGGTCCTCCATTTCTAATACGCAGTATTTT	CASSPPSGGSSISNTQYF
NA	TRBV4-1	TRBJ2-5	NA	TGCGCCAGCAGCCAAGCAGGGCACCTTCAAGAGACCCAGTACTTC	CASSQAGHLQETQYF
NA	TRBV5-1	TRBJ2-7	TRBD2	TGCGCCAGCAGCTTGGGGGCGGGGGGGCCAGGAATATTAAGCTCCTACGAGCAGTACTTC	CASSLGAGGPGILSSYEQYF
NA	TRBV7-8	TRBJ1-1	TRBD1	TGTGCCAGCAGGACGGACAGGGTCCCCTCCAAAGACACTGAAGCTTTCTTT	CASRTDRVPSKDTEAFF
once	TRBV6-1	TRBJ2-1	TRBD1	TGTGCCAGCAGGGACCGGGACAGCTTATACAATGAGCAGTTCTTC	CASRDRDSLYNEQFF
NA	TRBV7-9	TRBJ1-2	NA	TGTGCCAGCAGCTTAGAAGTCACGGACATGCAGTATGGCTACACCTTC	CASSLEVTDMQYGYTF
once	TRBV19	TRBJ1-5	TRBD1	TGTGCCAGTAGACCCCCGGGACAGGGCTGGTATAGCAATCAGCCCCAGCATTTT	CASRPPGQGWYSNQPQHF
NA	TRBV11-3	TRBJ2-1	NA	TGTGCCAGCAGCCCCGGGCGGGGAGGCTACAATGAGCAGTTCTTC	CASSPGRGGYNEQFF
NA	TRBV19	TRBJ1-5	NA	TGTGCCAGCCGCGGGGGGAAAGGGGCGGGGTCGCCCCAGCATTTT	CASRGGKGAGSPQHF
NA	TRBV6-5	TRBJ1-2	TRBD1	TGTGCCAGTATGACAGGGATCAGTGGCTACACCTTC	CASMTGISGYTF
NA	TRBV30	TRBJ2-1	TRBD2	TGTGCCTGGAGTGTATCTAGCGGGGGGGCCAATGAGCAGTTCTTC	CAWSVSSGGANEQFF
NA	TRBV6-5	TRBJ2-7	TRBD2	TGTGCCAGCACCCTACTAGCGGGAAGCTCCTACGAGCAGTACTTC	CASTLLAGSSYEQYF
NA	TRBV30	TRBJ2-7	NA	TGTGCCTGGAGTTCATGGACTCCGGAGGAGCAGTACTTC	CAWSSWTPEEQYF
NA	TRBV4-1	TRBJ2-7	TRBD1	TGCGCCAGCAGCCAAGGTCAGGGGGCGTCCTACGAGCAGTACTTC	CASSQGQGASYEQYF
once	TRBV19	TRBJ2-7	TRBD1	TGTGCCAGTAGTATATATGGGGACAGGGCCTACGAGCAGTACTTC	CASSIYGDRAYEQYF
once	TRBV10-3	TRBJ1-1	TRBD1	TGTGCCATCAGTGAGTCGGGGACAGGGGGCTGGACTGAAGCTTTCTTT	CAISESGTGGWTEAFF
few	TRBV6-1	TRBJ1-5	NA	TGTGCCAGCAGTACAGAAAATCAGCCCCAGCATTTT	CASSTENQPQHF
NA	TRBV19	TRBJ1-5	NA	TGTGCCAGTAGTATACTGACAGCAGGCAATCAGCCCCAGCATTTT	CASSILTAGNQPQHF
NA	TRBV9	TRBJ2-1	TRBD2	TGTGCCAGCAGCGTAGGACTAGCGGATAACAATGAGCAGTTCTTC	CASSVGLADNNEQFF
NA	TRBV5-4	TRBJ2-3	NA	TGTGCCAGCAGCTTAGGCGGCCCCCAGGATACGCAGTATTTT	CASSLGGPQDTQYF
NA	TRBV25-1	TRBJ1-5	TRBD1	TGTGCCAGCACGACAGGGTCTCAGCCCCAGCATTTT	CASTTGSQPQHF
NA	TRBV28	TRBJ1-2	NA	TGTGCCAGCAGTTTATCCGACACCCTTGGCTACACCTTC	CASSLSDTLGYTF
NA	TRBV6-5	TRBJ1-3	NA	TGTGCCAGCAGTTATGGAGGGCCTGGAAACACCATATATTTT	CASSYGGPGNTIYF
NA	TRBV27	TRBJ2-7	TRBD1	TGTGCCAGCAGTCCACGAGGACAGGGCCCCTACGAGCAGTACTTC	CASSPRGQGPYEQYF